The T cell receptor beta chain under discussion was sequenced for a study of blood T cell repertoires in COVID-19. Turning to the study itself: Samples of COVID-19 (acute and convalescent) were obtained from the United States, Italy and Spain.

Sequencing was performed with immunoSEQ multiplex PCR; in TCRdb, only in-frame clones are kept and a portion is missing. Among roughly 200,000 clones listed, 70% to 90% were seen once. V was clipped by 6 bases and J by 6 bases; unmatched bases: 9. CDR1 and CDR2 from the germline V gene are MDHEN and SYDVKM. The CDR3 covers 15 residues. This TCR was recovered from a woman in her seventies with active or convalescent COVID-19. The chain combines TRBV28 with TRBJ2-1, with 9 bases that match TRBD2. The sample taken for sequencing was peripheral blood. CDR3 nucleotides: TGTGCCAGCAGCTCGGCGGGAGGGGCCGGCAATGAGCAGTTCTTC. It translates to CASSSAGGAGNEQFF.